This TCR beta chain was recovered during a study of T cell repertoires in cytomegalovirus infection. Turning to the study itself: The public TCR beta signatures pointed to both CMV infection and matching HLA type.

This clonotype has a count of ten or more. TCRdb reanalysed the reads using MiXCR and keeps one entry per CDR3 protein. Of a few hundred thousand distinct CDR3 sequences in the sample, approximately 17% are singletons; the top ten hold roughly 45%. This sequence was found in a human donor in good health (CMV status not recorded). Some clones in this sample may be carry-over from other donors' samples. Material for sequencing was CD8+ T cells from PBMCs.

The CDR3 DNA reads as TGTGCCAGCAGTTCGACAGAGCAGAACTATGGCTACACCTTC. This encodes CASSSTEQNYGYTF. The chain joins TRBV12-3 or TRBV12-4 to TRBJ1-2, with D perhaps TRBD1 (5 bases). The CDR3 consists of 14 residues. The V gene lost 4 bases and the J gene lost 2 bases, with 11 bases spanning the gap.